The present T cell receptor (beta chain) was sequenced within a study of graft-versus-host responses after intestinal transplantation (dated by TCRdb to the early 2020s). Background for the entire study: Recipients received multivisceral, liver-intestinal, or isolated intestinal transplants. All recipients received anti-thymocyte globulin induction followed by maintenance tacrolimus and steroids for around 3 years. After intestinal transplantation, graft-versus-host and host-versus-graft alloreactive T cell clones were followed in the graft, circulation and bone marrow using bulk TCR-beta CDR3 sequencing. A peak of at least 4% donor T cells among recipient peripheral blood mononuclear cells was the definition used for donor T cell macrochimerism. Rather than going through the commercial service, samples from a few later patients were sequenced in-house on an Illumina MiSeq and processed with MiXCR. Of the roughly 23 intestinal transplant recipients enrolled in the cohort, one of whom was a retransplant, a few patients without pretransplant specimens were excluded. To identify alloreactive clones, pre-transplant mixed lymphocyte reaction products were sequenced and then compared with unstimulated pre-transplant donor and recipient T cells. Overall study outcomes, separate from this receptor: In patients with donor T cell macrochimerism, the allografts had high GvH to HvG T cell clonal ratios. Early after transplant, peak levels of circulating GvH clones were associated with declines in HvG clones. GvH clones were found in recipient bone marrow, and some of the GvH clones appeared earlier in ileal mucosa or blood, which is consistent with an intestinal mucosal origin. The relatively low number and heterogeneity of intestinal transplant patients limited the conclusions.

The receptor library was made with the immunoSEQ multiplex PCR assay. In most patients, genomic DNA was isolated using the Qiagen DNeasy Blood and Tissue Kit and sent frozen to Adaptive Biotechnologies for TCR sequencing. For most patients, high-throughput TCR-beta CDR3 sequencing of genomic DNA was performed by Adaptive Biotechnologies. From the authors' description of their analysis: TCR sequencing data were retrieved from Adaptive's ImmunoSEQ software for 18 patients, whereas a few other patients were processed with MiXCR and VDJtools. To correct CD4 versus CD8 sorting errors, sequences present in both subsets at a frequency ratio below 5:1 were removed. CDR3 nucleotide sequences shared between donor and recipient were removed because their origin could not be assigned. Alloreactive clones required at least 2-fold expansion over unstimulated cells and minimum CFSE-low frequency of 0.002% (template counts) or 0.001% (read counts). Clones detected in sequenced pre-transplant spleen, lymph node, or MLR CFSE-low populations of the donor or recipient were defined as mappable. Cumulative frequency of alloreactive clones was calculated as a percentage of all sequences weighted by copy number. The immuneACCESS repertoire file appears here via TCRdb, limited to in-frame rearrangements. These files lack a portion of the clones; in checked studies, under half of the deficit traces to unresolved V genes, and the cause of the others is not known. V, J and clone size reflect that table, while D and trimming were determined from the DNA. This sample lists around 97,000 clones; 93% were detected once. The top ten constitute 0.95% to 1.5% of the sample.

The sample's time point label, decoded: cells obtained before transplantation from donor or recipient. CD3+CD4+ and CD3+CD8+ populations were FACS-sorted from unstimulated pre-transplant donor and recipient cells taken from spleen or lymph nodes. In regard to this clone: The target of this receptor is not known. No much larger clone is present one base from it, and per-base qualities are unavailable.

At the junction V is shortened by 0 bases and J by 1 base, with 6 bases in between. The CDR3, from cysteine to phenylalanine, totals 15 residues. Of all the DNA, just the CDR3 is kept, 45 bases in frame from base 1. CDR1 and CDR2, looked up from the germline V gene, are SGHVS and FNYEAQ. The TCR was taken from a human donor who received an intestinal transplant. The source was unstimulated CD8+ T cells sorted from spleen or lymph node cells, collected before intestinal transplant. The chain is encoded by TRBV7-6 joined to TRBJ2-2, with no reliable assignment of the D segment. In nucleotide form, the sequence is TGTGCCAGCAGCTTAGCGATCGAGAACACCGGGGAGCTGTTTTTT. This yields the protein CASSLAIENTGELFF.